These 7 T cell receptor beta chains originate from one sample sequenced in a study of long-term antiretroviral therapy in people with HIV (dated by TCRdb to 2021 to 2024). The immunoSEQ hsTCRB v3.0 assay was used at survey level resolution to sequence the TRB variable region. TCRdb re-hosts the immuneACCESS table, in-frame sequences only. Its copies lack some clones; in the studies checked, an unresolved V gene accounts for under half of them, and the cause for the rest is not known. Here the sample has 20,000 to 25,000 clones; 79% occur a single time. Clones ranked in the top ten supply 9% to 10% of the sample. Specimen: unsorted PBMCs, collected 1.2 years after starting antiretroviral therapy. All receptors come from a woman between 35 and 50 years old with HIV.

The rearrangement joins TRBV30 to TRBJ1-2, with a weak D call TRBD1 (5 bases). CDR3 length equals 14 residues. Germline assignment: CDR1 GTSNPN and CDR2 SVGIG (reference sequence). Trimming removed 0 bases at V and 3 bases at J, with 11 bases between. The CDR3 protein is CAWSVGGVYYGYTF. CDR3 nucleotides: TGTGCCTGGAGTGTAGGAGGGGTCTACTATGGCTACACCTTC.

This chain joins TRBV30 and TRBJ2-7; D is possibly TRBD2 (6 bases). Germline lookup yields CDR1 GTSNPN and CDR2 SVGIG (reference sequence). The CDR3 is 13 residues long. The V end was cut by 2 bases, the J end by 6 bases, with 14 bases between. The CDR3 loop is CAWSRGGTTEQYF. The CDR3 DNA follows: TGTGCCTGGAGTCGCGGAGGGACGACCGAGCAGTACTTC.

The chain is built from TRBV5-5 and TRBJ2-5, with D hard to call. CDR1 SGHKS and CDR2 YYEKEE come from the germline V gene (reference sequence). The CDR3 has 14 residues. V dropped 3 bases and J dropped 5 bases, with 14 bases sitting between them. In DNA, the CDR3 is TGTGCCAGCAGCTCCTCCGGGCCAGAGGAGACCCAGTACTTC. It codes for CASSSSGPEETQYF.

CDR3 region: CASSRGGTEAFF. The CDR3 coding sequence is TGTGCCAGCAGTCGAGGGGGAACTGAAGCTTTCTTT. V usage is TRBV4-2 and J usage is TRBJ1-1; TRBD1 is a possible D gene (6 bases). Germline V CDR1 and CDR2: LGHNA, YNFKEQ. V dropped 6 bases and J dropped 5 bases, with 10 bases sitting between them. The length of the CDR3 is 12 residues.

The chain recombines TRBV6-6 with TRBJ1-1; a weak D match, TRBD1 (6 bases). The CDR3 contains 14 residues. Deletions cut 6 bases from V and 9 bases from J, with 20 bases between. Germline CDR1 MNHNY, CDR2 SVGAGI (reference sequence). The CDR3 protein is CASSSMDSFLKAFF. The CDR3 region has the DNA TGTGCCAGCAGCTCGATGGACAGCTTCTTGAAAGCTTTCTTT.

The V gene is TRBV4-1, the J gene TRBJ1-2, with 7 bases lining up with TRBD1. Germline loops: CDR1 MGHRA, CDR2 YSYEKL. With V trimmed by 1 base and J by 4 bases, 15 bases remained unmatched. The CDR3 runs to 18 residues. This CDR3 reads CASSQVDGQGQGGYGYTF. CDR3 sequence (DNA): TGCGCCAGCAGCCAAGTAGACGGGCAAGGGCAGGGGGGCTATGGCTACACCTTC.

V gene TRBV2 combines with J gene TRBJ1-2; D perhaps matches TRBD1 (6 bases). Germline V gene sequence: CDR1 SNHLY, CDR2 FYNNEI. The CDR3 has 15 amino acids. V lost 2 bases, J lost 3 bases, and 13 bases lay in between. As DNA, the CDR3 is TGTGCCAGCAGTGAAACAGGGTTGAGGGACTATGGCTACACCTTC. It codes for CASSETGLRDYGYTF.